This TCR beta chain comes out of a study of CD8+ T cells in alopecia areata. Study-wide points: The study found tofacitinib significantly decreased scalp clonality and expanded CD8+ clones among the top 100. Scalp sample data also include resident alphabeta T cells from normal skin. Relative to normal scalp, lesional scalp, especially alopecia totalis/universalis, showed higher clonality.

Investigators isolated RNA and reverse transcribed it into cDNA to act as the sequencing template. Profiling relied on immunoSEQ multiplex PCR, and the TCRdb table lists in-frame clones only, not all of them. The table lists roughly 180,000 clones, approximately 53% of them singletons, with approximately 11% in the top ten. This clone was counted between two and nine times. The antigen is undetermined. Noted treatment: oral pan-JAK inhibitor, 5-10 mg twice daily. V lost 6 bases and J lost 3, with 11 bases in between. The CDR3 runs 13 residues. Germline assignment: CDR1 LNHDA and CDR2 SQIVND (reference sequence).

The receptor's source is a human donor with alopecia areata. The chain is built from TRBV19 and TRBJ1-2, with D possibly TRBD1 on 5 matching bases. Source: CD8+ T cells sorted from blood, taken at week 24, from a patient treated with tofacitinib. The CDR3 DNA reads as TGTGCCAGTAGCGGGGACCCGGACTATGGCTACACCTTC. Translation: CASSGDPDYGYTF.